Shown below are 30 T cell receptor beta chains from a single sample sequenced in a study of blood T cell repertoires in COVID-19. Repertoires were generated with immunoSEQ multiplex PCR, while TCRdb's copy carries only in-frame clones and drops some. The table shows 95,000 to 150,000 clones, with about 85% occurring only once. Material for sequencing was peripheral blood. The receptors here all came from a man aged 80 or over with active or convalescent COVID-19.

This sequence joins TRBV3-1 (or the pseudogene TRBV3-2) and TRBJ2-7; tentative D call: TRBD2 (5 bases). This CDR3 is built from 15 residues. The germline V and J ends were trimmed by 4 bases and 6 bases, with 19 bases remaining between them. CDR1 and CDR2 from the germline V gene are LGHDT and YNNKEL (reference sequence). The CDR3 sequence is CASSLGGLPSLEQYF. DNA for the CDR3: TGTGCCAGCAGCCTCGGTGGACTCCCGTCCCTCGAGCAGTACTTC.

The CDR3 nucleotides read TGTGCCAGCAGTTTGTTGGGACTAGCGGGGTACGAGCAGTACTTC. Translation: CASSLLGLAGYEQYF. This chain connects TRBV27 to TRBJ2-7; 13 positions match TRBD2. The CDR3 loop spans 15 amino acids. V lost 3 bases and J lost 4; bases outside the gene matches: 3. Per the germline V gene, CDR1 is MNHEY and CDR2 is SMNVEV (reference sequence).

The chain recombines TRBV4-3 with TRBJ2-3; no clear D gene. This CDR3 contains 13 residues. V was shortened by 0 bases and J by 5 bases, with 6 bases between the two germline ends. The germline gives CDR1 LGHNA, CDR2 YSLEER. CDR3 DNA: TGCGCCAGCAGCCAAGATCCGGGAGATACGCAGTATTTT. Protein sequence: CASSQDPGDTQYF.

Here the CDR3 DNA reads TGTGCCAGCAGCCAAAGGGGTGGCAATCAGCCCCAGCATTTT. Translation gives CASSQRGGNQPQHF. The genes are TRBV3-1 (or the pseudogene TRBV3-2) and TRBJ1-5, with TRBD1 as a possible D gene (5 bases). V lost 2 bases and J 2 bases, leaving 7 bases between the germline ends. Germline V gives CDR1 LGHDT, CDR2 YNNKEL (reference sequence). This CDR3 is 14 amino acids long.

V and J are TRBV18 and TRBJ1-2; D remains ambiguous. The CDR3 extends over 15 amino acids. V was shortened by 3 bases and J by 5 bases, with 16 bases between the two germline ends. CDR1 is KGHSH and CDR2 is LQKENI in the germline V gene. The CDR3 nucleotides are TGTGCCAGCTCACCGGAGCAGCATTCTGGATATGGCTACACCTTC. It codes for CASSPEQHSGYGYTF. Full variable domain (rest looked up from reference TRBV18 and TRBJ1-2): NAGVMQNPRHLVRRRGQEARLRCSPMKGHSHVYWYRQLPEEGLKFMVYLQKENIIDESGMPKERFSAEFPKEGPSILRIQQVVRGDSAAYFCASSPEQHSGYGYTFGSGTRLTVV.

The chain employs TRBV5-1 and TRBJ2-1; the match to TRBD2 covers 11 bases. This CDR3 has 16 residues. After removal of 5 bases from V and 7 bases from J, the junction contained 11 bases not matched to a gene. Germline lookup yields CDR1 SGHRS and CDR2 YFSETQ. The CDR3 nucleotides read TGCGCCAGCAGACTAGCGGGGGCCCGCTTTGGGAATGAGCAGTTCTTC. It encodes CASRLAGARFGNEQFF.

This sequence joins TRBV4-1 and TRBJ1-4; TRBD1 matches at 7 bases. This CDR3 region has 14 residues. CDR1 is MGHRA, CDR2 YSYEKL, per germline. Germline trimming cut 4 bases from V and 8 bases from J; bases unmatched to any gene: 7. The CDR3 DNA reads TGCGCCAGCAGCCCAAGGACAGGTTCCGAAAAACTGTTTTTT. Amino acids: CASSPRTGSEKLFF.

There are a few counts of this clone. The chain joins TRBV5-4 to TRBJ2-7; D is uncertain. Germline assignment: CDR1 SGHNT and CDR2 YYREEE (reference sequence). Trimming pared 1 base from V and 1 base from J, leaving 9 bases between. The CDR3 is made up of 14 amino acids. The CDR3 DNA reads as TGTGCCAGCAGCTTGCGGTCTAATTCCTACGAGCAGTACTTC. This gives the protein CASSLRSNSYEQYF.

The V gene is TRBV6-4, the J gene TRBJ1-2; 7 bases align to TRBD1. Germline V gene data show CDR1 as MRHNA and CDR2 as SNTAGT. With V trimmed by 5 bases and J by 2 bases, 2 bases remained unmatched. The CDR3 runs to 13 residues. The DNA of the CDR3 is TGTGCCAGCAGTCCGGACAGGAACTATGGCTACACCTTC. Translation: CASSPDRNYGYTF.

The chain links TRBV7-2 to TRBJ2-1; 12 bases align to TRBD2. Per germline, CDR1 SGHTA and CDR2 FQGNSA. Losses at the gene ends were 7 bases for V and 7 bases for J; bases not matched to a gene: 14. The CDR3 length is 17 residues. CDR3 nucleotides: TGTGCCAGCATCCAAGATCTAGCGGGAGGGCGCAGGAATGAGCAGTTCTTC. Translation gives CASIQDLAGGRRNEQFF. Together with reference TRBV7-2 and TRBJ2-1, the CDR3 gives the full variable domain: GAGVSQSPSNKVTEKGKDVELRCDPISGHTALYWYRQSLGQGLEFLIYFQGNSAPDKSGLPSDRFSAERTGGSVSTLTIQRTQQEDSAVYLCASIQDLAGGRRNEQFFGPGTRLTVL.

The J gene is TRBJ1-2, the V gene TRBV3-1 (or the pseudogene TRBV3-2); D may be TRBD1 (5 bases). The CDR3 totals 15 residues. Germline CDR1 is LGHDT and CDR2 is YNNKEL (reference sequence). The ends were cut back, 0 bases at V and 5 bases at J, with 13 bases in the middle. CDR3 region: CASSQEYGHRYGYTF. CDR3 coding DNA: TGTGCCAGCAGCCAAGAGTATGGACACCGATATGGCTACACCTTC.

This clone has only one observation. This chain uses TRBV2 with TRBJ2-5, with 7 bases identical to TRBD1. The V gene's germline CDR1 is SNHLY and CDR2 FYNNEI. This CDR3 spans 15 amino acids. V gave up 6 bases and J gave up 2 bases; unmatched junction bases: 9. Written as DNA, the CDR3 is TGTGCCAGCAGACAAGGAAGACAGGGACAAGAGACCCAGTACTTC. Residues: CASRQGRQGQETQYF.

The V call is TRBV6-6, the J call TRBJ2-5; 11 nucleotides match TRBD2. With V trimmed by 2 bases and J by 3 bases, 5 bases remained unmatched. The CDR3 spans 16 residues. Looked up from germline, CDR1 is MNHNY and CDR2 is SVGAGI (reference sequence). CDR3 sequence (DNA): TGTGCCAGCAGTTACCTCCTACTAGCGGGAGAAGAGACCCAGTACTTC. Residues: CASSYLLLAGEETQYF.

V and J are TRBV5-6 and TRBJ1-4; unclear D gene. CDR1 SGHDT and CDR2 YYEEEE come from the germline V gene. The CDR3 consists of 14 residues. The V end was cut by 2 bases, the J end by 4 bases, with 9 bases between. The CDR3 here is CASSFGRVNEKLFF. The CDR3 nucleotides read TGTGCCAGCAGCTTTGGCCGGGTTAATGAAAAACTGTTTTTT.

The V call is TRBV7-6, the J call TRBJ1-1, with D maybe TRBD1 (5 bases). Germline CDR1 is SGHVS and CDR2 is FNYEAQ. V lost 1 base, J lost 11 bases, and 14 bases lay in between. The CDR3 length is 13 residues. CDR3 coding DNA: TGTGCCAGCAGCTTAGGTGCGGGGGGAGCGGCTTTCTTT. Its protein is CASSLGAGGAAFF.

CDR3 nucleotides: TGTGCCAGCAGCTCGGCTAGAGGTAGGACTGAAGCTTTCTTT. Translation gives CASSSARGRTEAFF. The chain recombines TRBV7-2 with TRBJ1-1; D gene ambiguous. V was trimmed by 4 bases and J by 5 bases, leaving 14 bases between them. CDR1 is SGHTA, CDR2 FQGNSA, per germline. The CDR3 consists of 14 residues.

The rearrangement joins TRBV12-2 to TRBJ2-1; the DNA was not compared with TRBD2, the D call given in the table. TRBV12-2 is flagged as a pseudogene. The CDR3 covers 14 residues. The CDR3 protein is CASRLGRPSGEQFF. The CDR3, as DNA: TGTGCAAGTCGCTTAGGTCGCCCTTCGGGGGAGCAGTTCTTC.

The V call is TRBV3-1 (or the pseudogene TRBV3-2), the J call TRBJ2-3; 10 bases are a match to TRBD2. The CDR3 covers 17 residues. Losses at the gene ends were 1 base for V and 3 bases for J; bases not matched to a gene: 7. Per germline, CDR1 LGHDT and CDR2 YNNKEL (reference sequence). CDR3 loop: CASSQGPAGGPTDTQYF. The CDR3 DNA reads as TGTGCCAGCAGCCAAGGTCCAGCGGGGGGGCCGACAGATACGCAGTATTTT.

The chain carries TRBV5-4 and TRBJ2-2; no reliable D call. This CDR3 comprises 14 residues. The germline V gene has CDR1 SGHNT and CDR2 YYREEE (reference sequence). Trimming took off 7 bases at V and 0 bases at J, with 10 bases between the two ends. The CDR3 reads CASEASANTGELFF. The CDR3 DNA is TGTGCCAGCGAGGCGTCCGCGAACACCGGGGAGCTGTTTTTT.

The V gene is TRBV7-8, the J gene TRBJ1-5, with 8 bases that match TRBD1. The CDR3 contains 17 residues. J was trimmed by 3 bases and V by 2 bases; bases with no gene match: 9. Germline V gives CDR1 SGHVS, CDR2 FQNEAQ. The CDR3 sequence: CASSLTLRTGLNQPQHF. CDR3 coding DNA: TGTGCCAGCAGCTTAACCCTACGGACAGGGCTCAATCAGCCCCAGCATTTT.

There are a few counts of this clone. The chain links TRBV2 to TRBJ2-3; 7 positions agree with TRBD2. CDR1 is SNHLY and CDR2 is FYNNEI in the germline V gene. J was trimmed by 4 bases and V by 3 bases; bases with no gene match: 10. The CDR3 loop spans 16 amino acids. The CDR3 bases are TGTGCCAGCAGTGATCGGCGGGGGATGGTTTCAGATACGCAGTATTTT. Its translation is CASSDRRGMVSDTQYF.

The V call is TRBV3-1 (or the pseudogene TRBV3-2), the J call TRBJ2-2, with 10 bases that match TRBD1. This CDR3 has 19 amino acids. Germline V gene lookup returns CDR1 LGHDT and CDR2 YNNKEL (reference sequence). J was trimmed by 4 bases and V by 4 bases; bases with no gene match: 15. Written as DNA, the CDR3 is TGTGCCAGCAGCCCCACTAGGGGACAGGGGCAGTCGGCCACCGGGGAGCTGTTTTTT. As protein: CASSPTRGQGQSATGELFF.

The genes are TRBV14 and TRBJ1-6, with TRBD1 identical over 7 bases. The germline V gene encodes CDR1 SGHDN and CDR2 FVKESK. Trimming cost V 3 bases and J 6 bases; bases outside gene matches: 8. The CDR3 runs to 16 residues. The CDR3 is CASSHSTTGTNSPLHF. Written as DNA, the CDR3 is TGTGCCAGCAGCCATTCGACGACAGGGACTAATTCACCCCTCCACTTT.

The count of this clone is one. This chain joins TRBV19 and TRBJ1-3, with a possible D match to TRBD1 (6 bases). V shed 4 bases and J shed 2 bases, with 12 bases lying between them. Germline values: CDR1 LNHDA, CDR2 SQIVND (reference sequence). This CDR3 has 15 amino acids. CDR3 residues: CASSSGQGPGNTIYF. In DNA form, the CDR3 reads TGTGCCAGTAGTAGTGGTCAGGGGCCTGGAAACACCATATATTTT.

CDR3 protein: CASSSPEPRDYQNTGELFF. CDR3 in DNA: TGTGCCAGCAGCTCACCAGAGCCCCGGGACTATCAAAACACCGGGGAGCTGTTTTTT. This rearrangement joins TRBV7-9 to TRBJ2-2, with TRBD2 matching 7 bases. The CDR3 loop spans 19 amino acids. The germline CDR1 and CDR2 sequences are SEHNR and FQNEAQ (reference sequence). V dropped 4 bases and J dropped 2; count of bases not matched to a gene: 16.

The rearrangement uses TRBV6-1 and TRBJ2-1; TRBD2 agrees at 11 bases. V shed 2 bases and J 2 bases; nucleotides not matched to a gene: 2. This CDR3 comprises 16 residues. Per the germline V gene, CDR1 is MNHNS and CDR2 is SASEGT. DNA of the CDR3: TGTGCCAGCAGTGAAAGACTAGCGGGAACCTACAATGAGCAGTTCTTC. This translates into CASSERLAGTYNEQFF.

V and J are TRBV30 and TRBJ2-7; D is perhaps TRBD2 (5 bases). V was cut by 0 bases and J by 3 bases, with 12 bases left in between. This CDR3 region has 14 residues. Germline V gives CDR1 GTSNPN, CDR2 SVGIG (reference sequence). The CDR3 sequence is CAWSVKGGFYEQYF. In nucleotides, the CDR3 is TGTGCCTGGAGTGTAAAGGGCGGGTTCTACGAGCAGTACTTC.

The rearrangement links TRBV7-9 to TRBJ1-1; D remains unclear. V lost 7 bases, J lost 3 bases, and 12 bases lay in between. Germline values: CDR1 SEHNR, CDR2 FQNEAQ (reference sequence). The CDR3 covers 13 residues. CDR3 nucleotides: TGTGCCAGCACCCGGTTCGGGGACACTGAAGCTTTCTTT. It translates to CASTRFGDTEAFF.

The rearrangement joins TRBV25-1 to TRBJ2-5; 12 bases align to TRBD1. V lost 0 bases, J lost 3 bases, and 2 bases stayed unmatched. The CDR3 length is 16 residues. Germline CDR1 reads MGHDK; CDR2 reads SYGVNS. The CDR3 DNA sequence: TGTGCCAGCAGTGAATATGGGACAGGGGGCGAAGAGACCCAGTACTTC. Amino acids: CASSEYGTGGEETQYF.

J is TRBJ2-3 and V is TRBV4-2; a possible D gene is TRBD2 (6 bases). Germline V gene lookup returns CDR1 LGHNA and CDR2 YNFKEQ. There are 17 residues in the CDR3. Between the trimmed V and J ends, which lost 0 bases and 3 bases, there was a span of 16 bases. The CDR3 reads CASSQDRDFGRTDTQYF. The CDR3 bases are TGTGCCAGCAGCCAAGATAGGGACTTCGGTCGAACAGATACGCAGTATTTT.